A selection of T cell receptor beta chains follows, all from one sample in a study of blood T cell repertoires in COVID-19. The data were produced by immunoSEQ multiplex PCR, yet TCRdb's version contains in-frame clones alone and is incomplete. The repertoire holds approximately 200,000 clones, with 88% as singletons. Sequencing was carried out using peripheral blood. Every receptor here comes from a woman aged 30 to 39 with acute or convalescent COVID-19. CDR3s include the opening cysteine and the closing phenylalanine or tryptophan. Fields, in order: D gene, J gene, clone size, V gene, CDR3 protein, CDR3 DNA. A D gene is named only where the DNA matches it firmly. Only some rows state a clone size, as once, few, many or a class for expanded clones.

>-|TRBJ2-2|-|TRBV7-2
CASSLDSNTGELFF
TGTGCCAGCAGCTTAGACTCCAACACCGGGGAGCTGTTTTTT
>TRBD1|TRBJ2-1|-|TRBV10-3
CAIRDRGNEQFF
TGTGCCATCAGGGACAGGGGGAATGAGCAGTTCTTC
>-|TRBJ1-5|-|TRBV5-1
CASSFGTPEGPQHF
TGCGCCAGCAGTTTCGGGACTCCGGAGGGGCCCCAGCATTTT
>TRBD1|TRBJ1-2|-|TRBV7-2
CASSLAEGAGGYTF
TGTGCCAGCAGCTTAGCGGAGGGGGCTGGCGGCTACACCTTC
>-|TRBJ1-6|-|TRBV6-6
CASSPEDISHSPLHF
TGTGCCAGCAGCCCCGAAGACATCAGCCATTCACCCCTCCACTTT
>-|TRBJ1-2|-|TRBV3-1/TRBV3-2
CASSQRQFYGYTF
TGTGCCAGCAGCCAAAGACAGTTCTATGGCTACACCTTC
>-|TRBJ2-7|-|TRBV25-1
CASSEQGYEQYF
TGTGCCAGCAGTGAACAGGGTTACGAGCAGTACTTC
>-|TRBJ2-1|-|TRBV5-1
CASSLRGSDEQFF
TGCGCCAGCAGCTTGCGGGGATCAGATGAGCAGTTCTTC
>TRBD2|TRBJ2-3|-|TRBV10-2
CASSERPSGYTDTQYF
TGCGCCAGCAGTGAGAGGCCTAGCGGGTACACAGATACGCAGTATTTT
>TRBD1|TRBJ1-6|-|TRBV4-1
CASSQLDRESSPLHF
TGCGCCAGCAGCCAACTCGACAGGGAATCTTCACCCCTCCACTTT
>-|TRBJ2-3|few|TRBV27
CASQSYAMITDTQYF
TGTGCCAGCCAAAGTTATGCTATGATAACAGATACGCAGTATTTT
>-|TRBJ2-3|-|TRBV9
CASSGRGSTDTQYF
TGTGCCAGCAGCGGACGGGGGAGCACAGATACGCAGTATTTT
>-|TRBJ1-3|-|TRBV19
CAASGLQIGNTIYF
TGTGCCGCTTCGGGACTCCAAATAGGAAACACCATATATTTT
>-|TRBJ2-7|-|TRBV10-3
CAISDHPRESYEQYF
TGTGCCATCAGTGACCACCCCCGGGAGTCCTACGAGCAGTACTTC
>-|TRBJ2-7|-|TRBV24-1
CATSDSPGRIQYF
TGTGCCACCAGTGATTCCCCAGGTCGGATTCAGTACTTC
>-|TRBJ2-2|-|TRBV6-5
CASSYTGSGELFF
TGTGCCAGCAGTTACACGGGGTCCGGGGAGCTGTTTTTT
>-|TRBJ2-7|-|TRBV5-6
CASSRREGSEQYF
TGTGCCAGCAGCCGAAGGGAAGGGAGCGAGCAGTACTTC
>-|TRBJ1-4|-|TRBV7-9
CASSLGGTFEKLFF
TGTGCCAGCAGCTTAGGCGGGACTTTCGAAAAACTGTTTTTT
>-|TRBJ1-2|-|TRBV28
CASGGGNYGYTF
TGTGCCAGCGGGGGGGGGAACTATGGCTACACCTTC
>TRBD2|TRBJ2-1|-|TRBV6-4
CASSDVGLAGGCNEQFF
TGTGCCAGCAGTGACGTGGGACTAGCGGGAGGGTGCAATGAGCAGTTCTTC
>-|TRBJ2-5|once|TRBV7-9
CASSGLSVPQETQYF
TGTGCCAGCAGCGGCCTTAGCGTGCCGCAAGAGACCCAGTACTTC
>-|TRBJ2-1|once|TRBV11-2
CASSLGGLSGEQFF
TGTGCCAGCAGCTTAGGGGGGCTTTCAGGGGAGCAGTTCTTC
>-|TRBJ1-2|-|TRBV18
CASSGEAGAEGYTF
TGTGCCAGCTCAGGAGAAGCAGGGGCGGAAGGCTACACCTTC
>-|TRBJ1-2|-|TRBV6-5
CASGRGSENGYTF
TGTGCCAGCGGTCGTGGTTCTGAGAATGGCTACACCTTC
>-|TRBJ1-1|-|TRBV18
CASSHYRDPTQAFF
TGTGCCAGCTCACACTACAGGGATCCCACCCAAGCTTTCTTT
>-|TRBJ2-1|-|TRBV30
CAWSVRGNEQFF
TGTGCCTGGAGTGTCCGAGGGAATGAGCAGTTCTTC
>-|TRBJ2-5|-|TRBV29-1
CSVGTNGETQYF
TGCAGCGTGGGGACAAATGGAGAGACCCAGTACTTC
>TRBD2|TRBJ2-1|-|TRBV18
CASSPELATNEQFF
TGTGCCAGCTCACCGGAACTAGCGACCAATGAGCAGTTCTTC
>TRBD1|TRBJ1-2|-|TRBV6-5
CASGYRGTGYTF
TGTGCCAGCGGTTACAGGGGGACGGGCTACACCTTC
>TRBD1|TRBJ1-3|-|TRBV4-2
CASTPGGASSGNTIYF
TGTGCCAGCACTCCAGGGGGCGCGAGCTCTGGAAACACCATATATTTT
>-|TRBJ1-1|-|TRBV6-1
CASSEARADTEAFF
TGTGCCAGCAGTGAAGCGAGAGCTGACACTGAAGCTTTCTTT
>TRBD1|TRBJ1-4|-|TRBV27
CASSLTRGWNEKLFF
TGTGCCAGCAGTTTAACCAGGGGGTGGAATGAAAAACTGTTTTTT
>TRBD2|TRBJ2-1|-|TRBV29-1
CSALSGSVQFF
TGCAGCGCCCTAAGCGGGAGCGTACAGTTCTTC
>-|TRBJ2-2|-|TRBV24-1
CATSDLEKRSTGELFF
TGTGCCACCAGTGATCTAGAAAAGAGGAGCACCGGGGAGCTGTTTTTT
>TRBD1|TRBJ2-7|once|TRBV27
CASSLDRRMKEQYF
TGTGCCAGCAGCTTGGACAGGAGAATGAAGGAGCAGTACTTC
>-|TRBJ2-1|-|TRBV3-1/TRBV3-2
CASSQALLYQNPQFF
TGTGCCAGCAGCCAAGCTCTACTATACCAAAACCCACAGTTCTTC
>-|TRBJ2-5|-|TRBV10-1
CASSEGGSQTQYF
TGCGCCAGCAGTGAGGGGGGGAGTCAGACCCAGTACTTC
>-|TRBJ2-7|-|TRBV6-4
CASSDPNQRSYYEQYF
TGTGCCAGCAGTGACCCCAATCAGCGGAGTTATTACGAGCAGTACTTC
>-|TRBJ2-7|-|TRBV5-5
CASSSPSSYEQYF
TGTGCCAGCAGCTCTCCGTCCTCCTACGAGCAGTACTTC
>-|TRBJ2-7|-|TRBV3-1/TRBV3-2
CASSPLLSYEQYF
TGTGCCAGCAGCCCACTCTTGTCCTACGAGCAGTACTTC
>TRBD2|TRBJ2-2|few|TRBV2
CARSASGSIGELFF
TGTGCCAGGTCGGCTAGCGGGAGTATAGGGGAGCTGTTTTTT
>TRBD1|TRBJ1-1|-|TRBV5-1
CASSPYRGVNTEAFF
TGCGCCAGCAGCCCCTACAGGGGCGTAAACACTGAAGCTTTCTTT